This entry lists 30 T cell receptor beta chains sequenced from one sample in a study of metastatic and nonmetastatic thyroid tumors. Patients were all untreated before their thyroid surgery. TCRdb re-called the PCR reads through MiXCR. The table shows 25,000 to 30,000 clones, with around 15% occurring only once. The specimen was blood. These receptors were taken from a female donor with papillary thyroid cancer or a benign thyroid nodule (not recorded which). Some clones in this sample may be carry-over from other donors' samples.

This clone was recorded many times. V and J are TRBV20-1 and TRBJ2-7; D possibly corresponds to TRBD1 (6 bases). V lost 5 bases, J lost 2 bases, and 13 bases lay in between. Germline values: CDR1 DFQATT, CDR2 SNEGSKA (reference sequence). CDR3 length equals 13 residues. CDR3 amino acids: CSAWGGQTYEQYF. The DNA of the CDR3 is TGCAGTGCTTGGGGCGGACAGACCTACGAGCAGTACTTC.

This rearrangement joins TRBV6-1 to TRBJ1-4; perhaps TRBD1 as D (5 bases). Trimming took off 7 bases at V and 10 bases at J, with 13 bases between the two ends. The CDR3 has 12 residues. Germline-derived CDR1 and CDR2 are MNHNS and SASEGT. CDR3 DNA sequence: TGTGCCAGCATCATCCAGGGTGGAAAACTGTTTTTT. It translates to CASIIQGGKLFF.

This clone was detected many times. This rearrangement joins TRBV5-4 to TRBJ1-6; 8 bases align to TRBD1. Germline values: CDR1 SGHNT, CDR2 YYREEE (reference sequence). V lost 2 bases and J lost 7; bases outside the gene matches: 5. The CDR3 totals 15 residues. Here the CDR3 reads CASSFTTGGNSPLHF. The CDR3 DNA reads as TGTGCCAGCAGCTTCACTACAGGGGGAAATTCACCCCTCCACTTT.

The rearrangement uses TRBV11-1 and TRBJ1-2; TRBD1 is a possible D gene (5 bases). Trimming pared 4 bases from V and 4 bases from J, leaving 16 bases between. The CDR3 is made up of 15 amino acids. The germline V gene has CDR1 SGHAT and CDR2 FQDESV (reference sequence). The CDR3 reads CASSSSAGGSYGYTF. The CDR3 DNA sequence: TGTGCCAGCAGCTCTAGCGCCGGGGGTTCCTATGGCTACACCTTC.

This clone came up a few times. V is TRBV5-1 and J is TRBJ1-1, with a tentative D call TRBD1 (5 bases). This CDR3 has 14 amino acids. Germline-derived CDR1 and CDR2 are SGHRS and YFSETQ. V lost 1 base and J lost 6, with 13 bases in between. This chain's CDR3 is CASSLSIRGAEAFF. The CDR3 bases are TGCGCCAGCAGCTTGTCAATACGGGGGGCTGAAGCTTTCTTT. Combining the CDR3 with reference TRBV5-1 and TRBJ1-1 gives the whole variable domain KAGVTQTPRYLIKTRGQQVTLSCSPISGHRSVSWYQQTPGQGLQFLFEYFSETQRNKGNFPGRFSGRQFSNSRSEMNVSTLELGDSALYLCASSLSIRGAEAFFGQGTRLTVV.

Many counts were recorded for this clone. The rearrangement links TRBV11-3 to TRBJ1-1; TRBD1 is a possible D gene (6 bases). Germline V gene sequence: CDR1 SGHNT, CDR2 YENEEA. The CDR3 is made up of 13 amino acids. V was shortened by 2 bases and J by 4 bases, with 8 bases between the two germline ends. The chain's CDR3 is CASSLKGGTEAFF. DNA of the CDR3: TGTGCCAGCAGCTTAAAAGGGGGCACTGAAGCTTTCTTT.

V gene TRBV6-1 combines with J gene TRBJ2-6; D is unresolved. CDR3 length equals 16 residues. Looked up from germline, CDR1 is MNHNS and CDR2 is SASEGT. The V end was cut by 8 bases, the J end by 0 bases, with 14 bases between. This CDR3 reads CASSNKGSSGANVLTF. DNA for the CDR3: TGTGCCAGCTCCAACAAGGGCTCCTCTGGGGCCAACGTCCTGACTTTC.

In this sample, this clone turned up many times. The CDR3 DNA reads as TGCAGCGCCCCCCTGATGGAGTCCTATAATTCACCCCTCCACTTT. Translating gives CSAPLMESYNSPLHF. The chain recombines TRBV29-1 with TRBJ1-6; D ambiguous. CDR3 size: 15 residues. From germline, CDR1 is SQVTM and CDR2 ANQGSEA. V lost 7 bases to trimming and J lost 1 base, with 14 bases between them.

Note on this clone: Without the conserved terminal phenylalanine or tryptophan, this CDR3 likely stems from a read error. No DNA is shown, since the ends of the CDR3 on it are uncertain; the CDR3 is the one TCRdb lists. J is TRBJ2-6 and V is TRBV6-2 or TRBV6-3. Both ends counted, the CDR3 spans 8 residues. Germline values: CDR1 MNHEY, CDR2 SVGEGT. The CDR3 sequence is CASCLSIR.

This clone was detected a few times. A junction boundary mismatches the germline segment, possibly from a read error. The chain links TRBV2 to TRBJ2-5, with 8 bases that match TRBD1. Germline V gene lookup returns CDR1 SNHLY and CDR2 FYNNEI. The CDR3 has 14 amino acids. CDR3 nucleotides: TGTGCCAGCACCCGGGACAGGCAACAAGAGACCCAGTACTTT. It is translated as CASTRDRQQETQYF.

This clone was seen only a few times. The chain is built from TRBV28 and TRBJ1-1; D remains ambiguous. The CDR3 is 12 residues long. The V gene's germline CDR1 is MDHEN and CDR2 SYDVKM. The V end was cut by 2 bases, the J end by 7 bases, with 8 bases between. This CDR3 reads CASSLRWGEAFF. The CDR3 DNA reads TGTGCCAGCAGTTTACGGTGGGGTGAAGCTTTCTTT.

This clone has more than one count but fewer than ten. The genes are TRBV19 and TRBJ1-1, with unresolved D. The V gene lost 10 bases and the J gene lost 2 bases, with 14 bases spanning the gap. CDR1 is LNHDA and CDR2 is SQIVND in the germline V gene (reference sequence). This CDR3 is 13 amino acids long. CDR3 bases: TGTGCCACCAATAGCAAGATTAACACTGAAGCTTTCTTT. Translated, it gives CATNSKINTEAFF.

Only one count was recorded for this clone. A junction boundary mismatches the germline segment, possibly from a read error. CDR3 protein: CASTSGIYTGGLFF. The DNA for the CDR3 is TGTGCCAGCACTAGCGGGATCTACACCGGGGGGCTGTTTTTT. V is TRBV3-1 and J is TRBJ2-2; 9 bases match TRBD2. The CDR3 covers 14 residues. CDR1 LGHDT and CDR2 YNNKEL come from the germline V gene (reference sequence).

Worth noting for this clone: At one end, the junction sequence differs from germline, possibly due to a read error. The CDR3 DNA follows: TGTGCCAGCAGTAACTCGCCCGGGACAGGGTTATCCGAGCAGTACTTC. Its translation is CASSNSPGTGLSEQYF. The chain couples TRBV6-6 to TRBJ2-7; 9 nucleotides agree with TRBD1. Germline CDR1 MNHNY, CDR2 SVGAGI (reference sequence). The CDR3 consists of 16 residues.

The V gene is TRBV20-1, the J gene TRBJ2-7; 7 bases match TRBD1. Germline V gene data show CDR1 as DFQATT and CDR2 as SNEGSKA (reference sequence). This CDR3 region has 14 residues. V shed 5 bases, J shed 3 bases, and the junction held 10 bases outside the gene matches. The CDR3 sequence is CSAFITGQYYEQYF. The CDR3 bases are TGCAGTGCTTTTATCACGGGACAGTACTACGAGCAGTACTTC.

This clone appeared many times. CDR3 region: CASTSNTGELFF. Here the CDR3 DNA reads TGTGCCAGCACCTCGAACACCGGGGAGCTGTTTTTT. The genes are TRBV27 and TRBJ2-2; D remains unclear. With 7 bases removed from V and 0 bases from J, the gap between germline ends came to 3 bases. Germline V gene data show CDR1 as MNHEY and CDR2 as SMNVEV (reference sequence). The CDR3 is 12 residues long.

This clone was picked up many times. Other nucleotide sequences in the sample specify the same CDR3. The rearrangement joins TRBV20-1 to TRBJ2-3, with a tentative D call TRBD1 (6 bases). Per the germline V gene, CDR1 is DFQATT and CDR2 is SNEGSKA (reference sequence). V lost 5 bases and J 3 bases, leaving 21 bases between the germline ends. This CDR3 has 16 amino acids. DNA for the CDR3: TGCAGTGCTCAGACAACGACAGGAGTAGGAACAGATACGCAGTATTTT. Its protein product is CSAQTTTGVGTDTQYF.

This clone was picked up many times. V and J are TRBV5-1 and TRBJ2-1; TRBD2 matches 11 bases. There are 14 residues in the CDR3. V dropped 3 bases and J dropped 7; count of bases not matched to a gene: 3. The germline gives CDR1 SGHRS, CDR2 YFSETQ. CDR3 nucleotides: TGCGCCAGCAGCTCCGGGACTAGCGGTAATGAGCAGTTCTTC. It specifies CASSSGTSGNEQFF.

Many counts were recorded for this clone. The chain has TRBV7-9 and TRBJ1-4; 10 nucleotides align to TRBD1. The V gene's germline CDR1 is SEHNR and CDR2 FQNEAQ (reference sequence). The J segment lost 0 bases and the V segment lost 5 bases, leaving 3 bases of the junction unmatched. CDR3 length equals 16 residues. Here the CDR3 reads CASSQGQGATNEKLFF. The CDR3 nucleotides read TGTGCCAGCAGCCAAGGACAGGGGGCAACTAATGAAAAACTGTTTTTT.

This chain uses TRBV12-3 or TRBV12-4 with TRBJ2-1; 14 bases fit TRBD2. V dropped 2 bases and J dropped 9; count of bases not matched to a gene: 15. The CDR3 is made up of 19 amino acids. The CDR3 DNA is TGTGCCAGCAGTTTACCCTGGTGGACTAGCGGGGGGTTCTTGTGTGAGCAGTTCTTC. Its translation is CASSLPWWTSGGFLCEQFF.

For this clone: Possible read error: a much larger clone is one base away. V and J are TRBV20-1 and TRBJ2-1, with 7 bases that match TRBD1. Germline CDR1 DFQATT, CDR2 SNEGSKA (reference sequence). The trim removed 3 bases at V and 12 bases at J, leaving 5 bases unmatched. The CDR3 runs 11 residues. The CDR3 sequence is CSASNYRGQFF. The CDR3 bases are TGCAGTGCTAGCAACTACAGGGGGCAGTTCTTC.

In its sample, this clone ranks as medium-sized (0.01 to 0.1%). The rearrangement joins TRBV25-1 to TRBJ1-2; D is perhaps TRBD1 (6 bases). The CDR3 contains 14 residues. The germline gives CDR1 MGHDK, CDR2 SYGVNS. Trimming shortened V by 3 bases and J by 8 bases, and 16 bases separated the two germline ends. CDR3 DNA sequence: TGTGCCAGCAGTGAGGGGGCAGGGGCGGTGGGCTACACCTTC. Translated, it gives CASSEGAGAVGYTF.

A few counts support this clone. At one of its ends the junction is not consistent with the germline gene, which may arise from a read error. The chain joins TRBV15 to TRBJ2-1, with a weak D call TRBD1 (6 bases). The CDR3 covers 16 residues. Germline loops: CDR1 LNHNV, CDR2 YYDKDF (reference sequence). The CDR3 DNA follows: TGTGCCACCAGCAGAGAAACCAGGGGTCGATGGAATGAGCATTTCTTC. This gives the protein CATSRETRGRWNEHFF.

This clone showed up many times. The chain is built from TRBV4-1 and TRBJ2-7; D uncertain. This CDR3 is built from 15 residues. Trimming shortened V by 0 bases and J by 0 bases, and 9 bases separated the two germline ends. CDR1 MGHRA and CDR2 YSYEKL come from the germline V gene. The CDR3 sequence: CASSQDTTDSYEQYF. CDR3 bases: TGCGCCAGCAGCCAAGATACCACAGACTCCTACGAGCAGTACTTC.

In this sample, this clone turned up many times. The chain combines TRBV20-1 with TRBJ2-5; 12 bases fit TRBD2. Germline V lookup: CDR1 DFQATT, CDR2 SNEGSKA (reference sequence). This CDR3 contains 18 residues. The ends lost 3 bases at V and 4 bases at J; junction bases unmatched: 15. CDR3 residues: CSASAVLAGGLERETQYF. The CDR3 nucleotides are TGCAGTGCTAGCGCTGTACTAGCGGGGGGCCTCGAAAGAGAGACCCAGTACTTC.

The chain recombines TRBV19 with TRBJ1-2, with 7 bases lining up with TRBD1. CDR1 LNHDA and CDR2 SQIVND come from the germline V gene (reference sequence). The junction had 4 bases not matched to a gene; V was cut back by 9 bases and J by 6 bases. This CDR3 spans 11 amino acids. CDR3 residues: CASRQGDGYTF. The CDR3 DNA sequence: TGTGCCAGCCGACAGGGCGATGGCTACACCTTC.

In this sample, this clone turned up many times. This chain links TRBV7-9 with TRBJ1-2; no firm D call. The CDR3 contains 15 residues. Trimming cost V 5 bases and J 6 bases, with 19 bases left between them. From germline, CDR1 is SEHNR and CDR2 FQNEAQ (reference sequence). CDR3 region: CASSRQMTPGDGYTF. The CDR3 DNA follows: TGTGCCAGCAGCAGACAAATGACCCCTGGAGATGGCTACACCTTC.

This clone was picked up one time. This chain links TRBV5-5 with TRBJ2-7; 10 positions agree with TRBD1. V lost 4 bases to trimming and J lost 5 bases; unmatched junction nucleotides: 12. The germline V gene encodes CDR1 SGHKS and CDR2 YYEKEE (reference sequence). The CDR3 sequence is 16 residues long. The CDR3, as DNA: TGTGCCAGCAGCAGGGCGACAGGGGGCAAGTACGACGAGCAGTACTTC. Residues: CASSRATGGKYDEQYF.

This clone is medium-sized. The gene calls are TRBV27 and TRBJ2-7; 15 bases map to TRBD2. V lost 0 bases, J lost 3 bases, and 3 bases stayed unmatched. CDR1 is MNHEY and CDR2 is SMNVEV in the germline V gene (reference sequence). The CDR3 is 17 residues long. CDR3 loop: CASSLSRTSGRVYEQYF. CDR3 coding DNA: TGTGCCAGCAGTTTATCCCGGACTAGCGGGAGGGTCTACGAGCAGTACTTC.

This clone was observed at least ten times. The rearrangement uses TRBV20-1 and TRBJ1-6; 7 bases line up with TRBD1. Germline-derived CDR1 and CDR2 are DFQATT and SNEGSKA (reference sequence). The CDR3 sequence is 15 residues long. The V gene end was trimmed by 4 bases and the J gene end by 6 bases; junction bases not matched to a gene: 9. Here the CDR3 DNA reads TGCAGTGCTACGGGGAAGGGGGCACTTAATTCACCCCTCCACTTT. Amino acids: CSATGKGALNSPLHF.